This T cell receptor beta chain emerged from a study of CD8 T cells in ankylosing spondylitis. Whole-study findings and limits: Disease-linked clones bore a CD8+ phenotype and were relatively rare in peripheral blood. There were earlier reports of some motif variants in reactive arthritis synovial fluid and blood. In ankylosing spondylitis blood, a motif of roughly eight highly homologous TCR beta variants appeared characteristic.

Germline assignment: CDR1 SQVTM and CDR2 ANQGSEA. CDR3 length: 14 residues. V dropped 1 base and J dropped 3 bases, with 10 bases sitting between them. Quantitative barcoded 5'-RACE was used to prepare TCR beta libraries. From the 5' RACE reads, TCRdb called clonotypes with MiXCR, one entry per CDR3 protein. The sample carries 700,000 to 1,000,000 distinct CDR3 sequences, approximately 10% recorded once. This clonotype was seen many times. Its antigen is as yet unknown. The sequence came from a male donor with ankylosing spondylitis. This chain connects TRBV29-1 to TRBJ2-1, with D perhaps matching TRBD2 (6 bases). The material sequenced was blood, either unsorted or a sorted T cell fraction (not recorded which). The CDR3 region has the DNA TGCAGCGTTGAAGGGAGGGCCTTCTACAATGAGCAGTTCTTC. Encoded protein: CSVEGRAFYNEQFF.